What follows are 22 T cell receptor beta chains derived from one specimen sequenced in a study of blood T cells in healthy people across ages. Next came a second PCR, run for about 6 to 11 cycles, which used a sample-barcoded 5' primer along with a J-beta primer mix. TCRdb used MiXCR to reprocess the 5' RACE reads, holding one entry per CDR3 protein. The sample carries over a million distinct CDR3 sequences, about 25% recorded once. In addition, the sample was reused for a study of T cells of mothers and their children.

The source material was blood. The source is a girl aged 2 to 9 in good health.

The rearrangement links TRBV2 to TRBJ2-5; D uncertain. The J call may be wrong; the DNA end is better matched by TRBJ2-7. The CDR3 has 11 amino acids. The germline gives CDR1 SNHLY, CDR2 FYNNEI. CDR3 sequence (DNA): TGTGCCAGCACTCAGGACTACGAGCAGTACTTC. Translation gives CASTQDYEQYF.

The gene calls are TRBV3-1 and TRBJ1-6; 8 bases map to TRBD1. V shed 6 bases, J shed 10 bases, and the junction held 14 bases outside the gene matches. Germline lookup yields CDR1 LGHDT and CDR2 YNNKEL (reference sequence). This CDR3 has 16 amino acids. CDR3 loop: CASSRQRTGNGSPLHF. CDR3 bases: TGTGCCAGCAGTCGGCAGAGGACAGGGAATGGATCACCCCTCCACTTT.

CDR3 DNA sequence: TGTGCCAGCAGGAGGGGGCTCAATCAGCCCCAGCATTTT. Its translation: CASRRGLNQPQHF. V gene TRBV2 combines with J gene TRBJ1-5, with TRBD1 identical over 7 bases. This CDR3 region has 13 residues. Germline lookup yields CDR1 SNHLY and CDR2 FYNNEI. After removal of 6 bases from V and 3 bases from J, the junction contained 2 bases not matched to a gene.

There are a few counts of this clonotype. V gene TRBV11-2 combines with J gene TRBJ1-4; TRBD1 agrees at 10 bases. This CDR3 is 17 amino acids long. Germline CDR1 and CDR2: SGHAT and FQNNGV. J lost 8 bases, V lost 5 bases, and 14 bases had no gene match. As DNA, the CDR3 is TGTGCCAGCAGCCGGGAGACAGGGGGCGGTTTGAACGAAAAACTGTTTTTT. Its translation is CASSRETGGGLNEKLFF.

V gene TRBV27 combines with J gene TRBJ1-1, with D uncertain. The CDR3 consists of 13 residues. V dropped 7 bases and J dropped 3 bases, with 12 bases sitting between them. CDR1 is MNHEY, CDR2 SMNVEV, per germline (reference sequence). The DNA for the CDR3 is TGTGCCAGCAACACCGGGGAGGACACTGAAGCTTTCTTT. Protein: CASNTGEDTEAFF.

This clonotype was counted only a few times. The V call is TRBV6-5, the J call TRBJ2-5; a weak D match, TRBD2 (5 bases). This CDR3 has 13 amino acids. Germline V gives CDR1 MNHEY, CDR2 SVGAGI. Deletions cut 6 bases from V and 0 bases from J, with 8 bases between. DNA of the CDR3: TGTGCCAGCAGGATAGCGTACCAAGAGACCCAGTACTTC. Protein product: CASRIAYQETQYF.

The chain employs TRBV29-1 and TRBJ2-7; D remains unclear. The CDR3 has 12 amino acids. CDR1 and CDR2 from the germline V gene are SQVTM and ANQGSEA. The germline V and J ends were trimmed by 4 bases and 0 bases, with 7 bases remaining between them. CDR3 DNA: TGCAGCGTTGGGGCTTACTCCTACGAGCAGTACTTC. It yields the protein CSVGAYSYEQYF.

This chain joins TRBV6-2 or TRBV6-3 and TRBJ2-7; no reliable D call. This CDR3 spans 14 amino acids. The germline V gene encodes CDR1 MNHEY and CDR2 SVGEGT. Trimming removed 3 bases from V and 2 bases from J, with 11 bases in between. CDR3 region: CASSYNGFTYEQYF. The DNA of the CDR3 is TGTGCCAGCAGTTATAATGGCTTCACCTACGAGCAGTACTTC.

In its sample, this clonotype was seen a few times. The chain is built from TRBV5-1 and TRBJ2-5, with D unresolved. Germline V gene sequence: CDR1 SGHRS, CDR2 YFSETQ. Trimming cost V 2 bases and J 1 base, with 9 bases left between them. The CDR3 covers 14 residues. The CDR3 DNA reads TGCGCCAGCAGCTTCGGACGACCCCAAGAGACCCAGTACTTC. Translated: CASSFGRPQETQYF.

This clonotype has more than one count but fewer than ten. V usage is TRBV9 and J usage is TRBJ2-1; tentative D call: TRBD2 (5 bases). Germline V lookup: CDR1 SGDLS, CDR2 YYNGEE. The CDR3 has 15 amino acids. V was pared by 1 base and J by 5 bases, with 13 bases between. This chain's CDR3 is CASSVNPGKNNEQFF. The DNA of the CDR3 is TGTGCCAGCAGCGTAAACCCCGGGAAGAACAATGAGCAGTTCTTC.

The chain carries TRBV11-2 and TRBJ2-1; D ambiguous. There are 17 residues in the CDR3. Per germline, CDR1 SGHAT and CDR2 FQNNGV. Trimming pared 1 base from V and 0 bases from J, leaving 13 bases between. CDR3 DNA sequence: TGTGCCAGCAGCTTAGGACGGCCCAACCGCTCCTACAATGAGCAGTTCTTC. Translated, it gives CASSLGRPNRSYNEQFF.

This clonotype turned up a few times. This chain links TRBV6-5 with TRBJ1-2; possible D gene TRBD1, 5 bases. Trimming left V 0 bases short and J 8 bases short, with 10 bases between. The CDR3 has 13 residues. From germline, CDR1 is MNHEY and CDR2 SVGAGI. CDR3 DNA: TGTGCCAGCAGTTACTCAGGGACTGACGGCTACACCTTC. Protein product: CASSYSGTDGYTF.

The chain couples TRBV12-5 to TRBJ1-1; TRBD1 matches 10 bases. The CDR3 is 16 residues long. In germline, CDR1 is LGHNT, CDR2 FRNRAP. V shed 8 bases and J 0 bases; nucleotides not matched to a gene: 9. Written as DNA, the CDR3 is TGTGCTAGTAGTTGGGGGACAGGGGCTTTGAACACTGAAGCTTTCTTT. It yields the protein CASSWGTGALNTEAFF. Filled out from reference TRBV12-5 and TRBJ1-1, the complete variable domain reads DARVTQTPRHKVTEMGQEVTMRCQPILGHNTVFWYRQTMMQGLELLAYFRNRAPLDDSGMPKDRFSAEMPDATLATLKIQPSEPRDSAVYFCASSWGTGALNTEAFFGQGTRLTVV.

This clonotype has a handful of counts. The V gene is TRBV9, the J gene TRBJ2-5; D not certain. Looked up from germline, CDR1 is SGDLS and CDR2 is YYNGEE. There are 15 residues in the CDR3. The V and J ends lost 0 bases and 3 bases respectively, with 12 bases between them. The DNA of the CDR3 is TGTGCCAGCAGCGTAGGGTCGGCTTCTAAAGAGACCCAGTACTTC. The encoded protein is CASSVGSASKETQYF.

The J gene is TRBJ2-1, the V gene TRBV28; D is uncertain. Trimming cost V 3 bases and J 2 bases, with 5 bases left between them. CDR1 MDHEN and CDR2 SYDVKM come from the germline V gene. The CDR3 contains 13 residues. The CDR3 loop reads CASSFRPYNEQFF. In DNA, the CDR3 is TGTGCCAGCAGTTTCCGGCCCTACAATGAGCAGTTCTTC.

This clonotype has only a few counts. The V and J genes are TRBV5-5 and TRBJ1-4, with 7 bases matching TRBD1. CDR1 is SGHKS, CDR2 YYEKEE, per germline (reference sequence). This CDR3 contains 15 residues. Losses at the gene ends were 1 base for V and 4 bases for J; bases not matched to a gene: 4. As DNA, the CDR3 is TGTGCCAGCAGCTTGAGGGACAGTTATAATGAAAAACTGTTTTTT. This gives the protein CASSLRDSYNEKLFF.

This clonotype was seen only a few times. CDR3 bases: TGTGCCAGCACGAACGCCAGGGGAAGGAATGAGCAGTTCTTC. Protein sequence: CASTNARGRNEQFF. The chain links TRBV6-5 to TRBJ2-5; maybe TRBD1 (6 bases). The J call may be in error: the DNA end matches TRBJ2-1 better. Germline CDR1 is MNHEY and CDR2 is SVGAGI. The CDR3 runs 14 residues.

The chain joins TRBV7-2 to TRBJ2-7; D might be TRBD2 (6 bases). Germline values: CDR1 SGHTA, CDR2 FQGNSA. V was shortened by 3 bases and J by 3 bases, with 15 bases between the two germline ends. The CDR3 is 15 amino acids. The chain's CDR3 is CASSFFKGLYYEQYF. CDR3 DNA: TGTGCCAGCAGCTTCTTCAAGGGACTTTACTACGAGCAGTACTTC.

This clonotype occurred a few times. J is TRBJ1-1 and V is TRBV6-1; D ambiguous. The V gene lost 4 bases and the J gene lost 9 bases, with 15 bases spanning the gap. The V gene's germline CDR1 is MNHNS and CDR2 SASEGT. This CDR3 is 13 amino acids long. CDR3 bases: TGTGCCAGCAGTGTTCGGGAGCAGTACCAAGCTTTCTTT. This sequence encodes CASSVREQYQAFF.

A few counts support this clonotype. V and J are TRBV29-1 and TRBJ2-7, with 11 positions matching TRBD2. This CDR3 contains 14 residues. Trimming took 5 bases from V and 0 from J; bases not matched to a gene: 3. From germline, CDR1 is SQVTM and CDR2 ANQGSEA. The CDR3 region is CSVTGTSGSYEQYF. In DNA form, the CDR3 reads TGCAGCGTTACCGGGACTAGCGGCTCCTACGAGCAGTACTTC.

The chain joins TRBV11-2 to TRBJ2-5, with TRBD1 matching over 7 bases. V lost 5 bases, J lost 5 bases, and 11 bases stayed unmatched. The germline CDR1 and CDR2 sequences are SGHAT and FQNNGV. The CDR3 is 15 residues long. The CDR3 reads CASSPTTGWRETQYF. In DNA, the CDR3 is TGTGCCAGCAGCCCAACGACAGGGTGGCGGGAGACCCAGTACTTC.

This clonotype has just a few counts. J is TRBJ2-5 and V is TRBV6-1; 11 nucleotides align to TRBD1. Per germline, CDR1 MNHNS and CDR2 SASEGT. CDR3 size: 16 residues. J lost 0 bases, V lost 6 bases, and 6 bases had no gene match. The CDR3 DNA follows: TGTGCCAGCAGGGCCGGGACAGGGGGTAACCAAGAGACCCAGTACTTC. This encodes CASRAGTGGNQETQYF.